Sequencing of this TCR beta chain was carried out in a study of T cells in Graves' hyperthyroidism and ophthalmopathy. General study results and limits: In simple terms, a model built on 13 V-J features told ophthalmopathy apart from stable hyperthyroidism.

This clonotype was counted between two and nine times. The antigen remains unidentified. The CDR3 loop spans 14 amino acids. In germline, CDR1 is MNHEY, CDR2 SVGEGT. V shed 2 bases and J shed 4 bases, with 11 bases lying between them. RNA transcripts provided the source from which TCR beta CDR3 regions were amplified. Using the HTBI primer set, a first-round RT-PCR was run on the TCR CDR3. TCRdb re-derived calls from the multiplex PCR reads in MiXCR, one entry per CDR3 protein. Of about 740,000 distinct CDR3 sequences detected, 11% to 15% appear once; the ten largest clones hold about 9.4%. The chain couples TRBV6-2 or TRBV6-3 to TRBJ1-2; TRBD1 is a possible D gene (5 bases). This receptor was identified in a woman under 30 with Graves' hyperthyroidism. The sample taken for sequencing was blood. The CDR3 loop is CASSYVGAIYGYTF. The CDR3 DNA is TGTGCCAGCAGTTACGTCGGGGCAATCTATGGCTACACCTTC.